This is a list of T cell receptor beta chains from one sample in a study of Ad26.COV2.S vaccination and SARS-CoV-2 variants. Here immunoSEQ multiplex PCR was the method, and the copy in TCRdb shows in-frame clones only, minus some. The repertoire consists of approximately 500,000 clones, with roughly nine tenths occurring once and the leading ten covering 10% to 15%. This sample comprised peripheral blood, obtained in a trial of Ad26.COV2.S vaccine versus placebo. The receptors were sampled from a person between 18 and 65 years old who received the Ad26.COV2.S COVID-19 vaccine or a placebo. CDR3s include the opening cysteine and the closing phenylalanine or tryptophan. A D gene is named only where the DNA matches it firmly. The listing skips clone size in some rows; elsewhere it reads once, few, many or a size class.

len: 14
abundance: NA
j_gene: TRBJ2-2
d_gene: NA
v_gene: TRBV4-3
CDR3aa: CASRQSQYTGELFF
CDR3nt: TGCGCCAGCAGACAAAGTCAGTACACCGGGGAGCTGTTTTTT

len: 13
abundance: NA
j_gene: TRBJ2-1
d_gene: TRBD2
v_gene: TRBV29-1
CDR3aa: CSVLIAGGNEQFF
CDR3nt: TGCAGCGTGTTAATAGCGGGAGGTAATGAGCAGTTCTTC

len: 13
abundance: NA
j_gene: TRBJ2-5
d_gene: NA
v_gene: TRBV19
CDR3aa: CASSIGSLETQYF
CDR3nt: TGTGCCAGTAGTATTGGATCCTTAGAGACCCAGTACTTC

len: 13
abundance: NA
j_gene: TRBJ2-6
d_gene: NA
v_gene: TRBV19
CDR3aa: CASRDTGANVLTF
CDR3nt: TGTGCCAGCCGGGACACTGGGGCCAACGTCCTGACTTTC

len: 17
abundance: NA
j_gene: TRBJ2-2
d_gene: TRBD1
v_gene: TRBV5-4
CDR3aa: CASSLGSTGGFTGELFF
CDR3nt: TGTGCCAGCAGCTTGGGGTCGACAGGGGGCTTCACCGGGGAGCTGTTTTTT

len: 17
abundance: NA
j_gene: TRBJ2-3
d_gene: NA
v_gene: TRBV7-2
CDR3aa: CASSLVSSASGADTQYF
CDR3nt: TGTGCCAGCAGCTTAGTATCATCAGCGTCGGGGGCAGATACGCAGTATTTT

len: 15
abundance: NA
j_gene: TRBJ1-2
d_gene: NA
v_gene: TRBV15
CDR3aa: CATSRDQSPVVGYTF
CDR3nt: TGTGCCACCAGCAGAGATCAAAGCCCGGTAGTCGGCTACACCTTC

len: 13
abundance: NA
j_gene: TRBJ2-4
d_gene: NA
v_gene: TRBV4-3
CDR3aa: CASSQTRADIQYF
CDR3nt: TGCGCCAGCAGCCAAACTAGAGCGGACATTCAGTACTTC

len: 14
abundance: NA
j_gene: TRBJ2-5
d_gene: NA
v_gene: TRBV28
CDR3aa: CASSWLAKRETQYF
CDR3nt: TGTGCCAGCAGTTGGTTGGCGAAAAGGGAGACCCAGTACTTC

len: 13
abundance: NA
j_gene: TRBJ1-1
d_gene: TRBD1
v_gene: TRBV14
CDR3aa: CASSRQGLPGAFF
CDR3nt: TGTGCCAGCAGCCGACAGGGGCTGCCTGGAGCTTTCTTT

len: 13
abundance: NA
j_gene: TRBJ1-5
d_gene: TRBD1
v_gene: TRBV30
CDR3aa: CAWSKGGEQPQHF
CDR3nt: TGTGCCTGGAGTAAAGGGGGCGAGCAGCCCCAGCATTTT

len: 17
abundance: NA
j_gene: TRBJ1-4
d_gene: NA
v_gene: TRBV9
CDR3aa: CASSVDPPGGTNEKLFF
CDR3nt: TGTGCCAGCAGCGTAGACCCCCCCGGAGGGACTAATGAAAAACTGTTTTTT

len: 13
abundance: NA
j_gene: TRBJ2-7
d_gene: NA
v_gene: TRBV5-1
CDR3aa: CASSLARSYEQYF
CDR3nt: TGCGCCAGCAGCTTGGCCAGGTCCTACGAGCAGTACTTC

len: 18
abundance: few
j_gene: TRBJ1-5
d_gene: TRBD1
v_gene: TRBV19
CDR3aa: CASSSAPDRPSRNQPQHF
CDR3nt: TGTGCCAGTAGTTCCGCCCCGGACAGGCCCTCACGCAATCAGCCCCAGCATTTT

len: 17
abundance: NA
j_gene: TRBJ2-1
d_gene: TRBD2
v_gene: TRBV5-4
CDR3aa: CASRKGTSGSSYNEQFF
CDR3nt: TGTGCCAGCAGAAAGGGGACTAGCGGGAGTAGTTACAATGAGCAGTTCTTC

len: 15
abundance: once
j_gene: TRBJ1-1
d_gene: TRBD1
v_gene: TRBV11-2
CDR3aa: CASSGDRGRLTEAFF
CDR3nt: TGTGCCAGCAGCGGGGACAGGGGGCGTTTGACTGAAGCTTTCTTT

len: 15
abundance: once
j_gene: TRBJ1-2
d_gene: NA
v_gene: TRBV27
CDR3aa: CASSPSAAWGGGYTF
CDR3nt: TGTGCCAGCAGTCCCTCCGCTGCTTGGGGAGGCGGCTACACCTTC

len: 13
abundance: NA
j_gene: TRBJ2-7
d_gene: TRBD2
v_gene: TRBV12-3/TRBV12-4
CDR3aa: CASSQRESGEQYF
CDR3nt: TGTGCCAGCAGTCAGCGGGAGTCCGGCGAGCAGTACTTC

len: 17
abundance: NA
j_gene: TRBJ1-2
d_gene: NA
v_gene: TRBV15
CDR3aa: CATSRGQAGLANYGYTF
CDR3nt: TGTGCCACCAGCAGGGGTCAAGCGGGATTAGCTAACTATGGCTACACCTTC

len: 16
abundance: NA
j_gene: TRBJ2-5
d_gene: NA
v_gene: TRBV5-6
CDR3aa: CASTFLGALRGETQYF
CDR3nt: TGTGCCAGCACCTTCTTGGGGGCTCTGCGAGGAGAGACCCAGTACTTC

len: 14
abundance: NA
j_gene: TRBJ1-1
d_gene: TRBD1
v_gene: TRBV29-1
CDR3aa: CSVDGWTGDTEAFF
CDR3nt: TGCAGCGTTGATGGATGGACAGGGGACACTGAAGCTTTCTTT

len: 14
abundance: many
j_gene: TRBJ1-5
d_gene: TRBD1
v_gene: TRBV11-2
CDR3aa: CASSLTGNNQPQHF
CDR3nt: TGTGCCAGCAGCCTGACAGGGAATAATCAGCCCCAGCATTTT

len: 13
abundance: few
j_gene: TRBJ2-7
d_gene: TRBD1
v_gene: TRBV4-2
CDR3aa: CASSRQGQYEQYF
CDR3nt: TGTGCCAGCAGCCGACAGGGGCAGTACGAGCAGTACTTC

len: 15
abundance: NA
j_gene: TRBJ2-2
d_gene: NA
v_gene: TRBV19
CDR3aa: CASSIELSNTGELFF
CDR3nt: TGTGCCAGTAGTATCGAACTTTCGAACACCGGGGAGCTGTTTTTT

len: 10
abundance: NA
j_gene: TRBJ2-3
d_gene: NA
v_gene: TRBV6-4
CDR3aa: CASPPDTQYF
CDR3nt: TGTGCCAGCCCGCCAGATACGCAGTATTTT

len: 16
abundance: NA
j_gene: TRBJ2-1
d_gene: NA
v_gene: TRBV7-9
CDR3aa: CASSLVLTAKDNEQFF
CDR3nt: TGTGCCAGCAGCTTAGTATTAACAGCCAAAGACAATGAGCAGTTCTTC

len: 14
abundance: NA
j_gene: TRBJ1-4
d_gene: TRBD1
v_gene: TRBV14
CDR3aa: CASSRTGANEKLFF
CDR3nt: TGTGCCAGCAGCCGGACAGGGGCTAATGAAAAACTGTTTTTT

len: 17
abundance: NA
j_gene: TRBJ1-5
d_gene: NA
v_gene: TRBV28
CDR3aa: CASSPIAGTIGNQPQHF
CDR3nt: TGTGCCAGCAGCCCGATAGCCGGGACAATCGGCAATCAGCCCCAGCATTTT

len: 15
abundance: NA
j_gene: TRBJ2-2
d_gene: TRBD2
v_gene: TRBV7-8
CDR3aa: CASSLRREVTGELFF
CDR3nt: TGTGCCAGCAGCTTACGGCGGGAGGTTACCGGGGAGCTGTTTTTT

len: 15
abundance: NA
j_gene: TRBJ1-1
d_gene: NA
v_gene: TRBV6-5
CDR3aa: CASRTYGGENTEAFF
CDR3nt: TGTGCCAGCAGAACGTACGGGGGGGAAAACACTGAAGCTTTCTTT

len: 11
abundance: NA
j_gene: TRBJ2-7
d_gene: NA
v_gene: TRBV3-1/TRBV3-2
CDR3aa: CASSQVAEQYF
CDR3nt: TGTGCCAGCAGCCAAGTGGCCGAGCAGTACTTC

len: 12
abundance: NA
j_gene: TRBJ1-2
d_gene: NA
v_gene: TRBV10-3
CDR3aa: CAISEPGGGYTF
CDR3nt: TGTGCCATCAGTGAACCCGGGGGTGGCTACACCTTC